This T cell receptor beta chain is drawn from a study of T cell changes during pregnancy in multiple sclerosis. The CDR3 runs 15 residues. Germline CDR1 MDHEN, CDR2 SYDVKM. V dropped 1 base and J dropped 6; count of bases not matched to a gene: 7. The protocol was immunoSEQ multiplex PCR, while the TCRdb copy is restricted to in-frame clones and leaves out a portion. The table shows about 40,000 clones, with about 93% occurring only once. The sequenced sample was CD4+ T cells from peripheral blood mononuclear cells, obtained in the third trimester of pregnancy. The TCR sequence derives from a female donor with multiple sclerosis, enrolled in a pregnancy study. V gene TRBV28 combines with J gene TRBJ2-7; 9 bases match TRBD2. CDR3: CASSLYLGGRVEQYF. The CDR3 bases are TGTGCCAGCAGTTTATATTTGGGCGGGAGGGTCGAGCAGTACTTC. Full variable domain (remainder filled in from reference TRBV28 and TRBJ2-7): DVKVTQSSRYLVKRTGEKVFLECVQDMDHENMFWYRQDPGLGLRLIYFSYDVKMKEKGDIPEGYSVSREKKERFSLILESASTNQTSMYLCASSLYLGGRVEQYFGPGTRLTVT.